The clone carrying this T cell receptor beta chain was counted between two and nine times. Extraction of RNA preceded its reverse transcription into cDNA, which served as the sequencing template. Profiled with immunoSEQ multiplex PCR; TCRdb holds only in-frame clones, not every one. The sample yields about 120,000 clones, 45% to 50% seen once. Germline CDR1 reads LGHNA; CDR2 reads YSLEER. The CDR3 totals 12 residues. Trimming shortened V by 4 bases and J by 6 bases, and 6 bases separated the two germline ends. As part of sample collection, lesional scalp punch biopsies and peripheral blood were taken from alopecia areata patients. The sample belongs to a study of CD8+ T cells in alopecia areata. Study details: Tofacitinib was taken orally by treated patients, and the dose was 5 to 10 mg twice daily.

This specimen was CD8+ T cells sorted from blood, taken at week 0. The sequence was obtained from a human donor with alopecia areata. The chain carries TRBV4-3 and TRBJ2-2; the D is unclear. The CDR3 DNA reads TGCGCCAGCAGCCGAATCGCCGGGGAGCTGTTTTTT. Its translation is CASSRIAGELFF.